The 27 T cell receptor beta chains listed next were all sequenced from one sample in a study of type 1 and type 2 diabetes patients. Amplification started from genomic DNA. A primer set of 30 forward and 13 reverse primers amplified the CDR3. TCRdb called the multiplex PCR reads again in MiXCR, with one record for every CDR3 protein. There are fewer than 350,000 distinct CDR3 sequences in the sample; roughly 48% occur only once, and roughly an eighth lies in the top ten. Sequences were obtained from peripheral blood mononuclear cells (PBMCs). Source of these receptors: a man between 18 and 35 years old with type 2 diabetes.

J is TRBJ1-2 and V is TRBV5-1; 8 bases line up with TRBD1. This CDR3 has 16 residues. From germline, CDR1 is SGHRS and CDR2 YFSETQ. V shed 5 bases and J 4 bases; nucleotides not matched to a gene: 13. DNA of the CDR3: TGCGCCAGCAGATCAAGCACTGGGACAGGCGGCTATGGCTACACCTTC. Translated: CASRSSTGTGGYGYTF.

This clonotype has more than one count but fewer than ten. Compared with germline, one end of the junction differs, possibly owing to a read error. The chain employs TRBV7-2 and TRBJ2-1; TRBD2 agrees at 8 bases. The CDR3 runs to 12 residues. Germline lookup yields CDR1 SGHTA and CDR2 FQGNSA. In nucleotides, the CDR3 is TGTGCCAGCAGCTTAGTCTCGGGGGGGCGTCTCTTC. Protein product: CASSLVSGGRLF.

V gene TRBV20-1 combines with J gene TRBJ2-1; 11 bases line up with TRBD2. The last part of the DNA fits TRBJ2-5 better; the J call may be wrong. There are 13 residues in the CDR3. Germline CDR1 DFQATT, CDR2 SNEGSKA (reference sequence). Written as DNA, the CDR3 is TGCAGTGCCGTAGCGGGGGGGCAAGAGACCCAGTACTTC. Protein sequence: CSAVAGGQETQYF.

The gene calls are TRBV14 and TRBJ1-1, with D possibly matching TRBD1 (6 bases). The CDR3 totals 18 residues. Germline V gene sequence: CDR1 SGHDN, CDR2 FVKESK. V lost 3 bases to trimming and J lost 0 bases, with 20 bases between them. The CDR3 DNA is TGTGCCAGCAGCCACTTGCCAGGGGCAGGACCCATGAACACTGAAGCTTTCTTT. Translating it yields CASSHLPGAGPMNTEAFF.

CDR3 sequence: CATSRDDWGGGYTF. For the CDR3, the DNA is TGTGCCACCAGCAGAGATGATTGGGGGGGTGGCTACACCTTC. The rearrangement uses TRBV15 and TRBJ1-2; TRBD1 is a possible D gene (5 bases). This CDR3 has 14 residues. Trimming took 0 bases from V and 7 from J, leaving 12 bases between them. Germline V gene lookup returns CDR1 LNHNV and CDR2 YYDKDF (reference sequence).

This chain connects TRBV6-6 to TRBJ1-5, with 8 nucleotides matching TRBD1. This CDR3 has 15 amino acids. Germline V gene lookup returns CDR1 MNHNY and CDR2 SVGAGI (reference sequence). The J segment lost 0 bases and the V segment lost 7 bases, leaving 5 bases of the junction unmatched. The CDR3 sequence: CASNNRGFSNQPQHF. CDR3 DNA: TGTGCCAGCAACAACAGGGGGTTTAGCAATCAGCCCCAGCATTTT.

This clonotype has more than one count but fewer than ten. The chain has TRBV7-3 and TRBJ1-1; the match to TRBD1 covers 10 bases. This CDR3 is built from 14 residues. The V and J ends lost 5 bases and 3 bases, in that order; junction bases with no gene match: 3. Germline CDR1 SGHTA, CDR2 FQGTGA. The CDR3 coding sequence is TGTGCCAGCAGCAGAGGGACAGGGGACACTGAAGCTTTCTTT. It is translated as CASSRGTGDTEAFF.

CDR3 bases: TGTGCTAGTGGGGCAGAGAGCAATCAGCCCCAGCATTTT. It is translated as CASGAESNQPQHF. This chain connects TRBV12-5 to TRBJ1-5; no clear D. With 6 bases removed from V and 1 base from J, the gap between germline ends came to 7 bases. CDR1 LGHNT and CDR2 FRNRAP come from the germline V gene. The CDR3 loop spans 13 amino acids.

The V and J genes are TRBV19 and TRBJ2-2; D possibly corresponds to TRBD1 (6 bases). This CDR3 spans 15 amino acids. Germline CDR1 LNHDA, CDR2 SQIVND (reference sequence). Trimming pared 10 bases from V and 4 bases from J, leaving 19 bases between. For the CDR3, the DNA is TGTGCCACCCGTGTGGGGGCGGCTGGCACCGGGGAGCTGTTTTTT. Amino acid sequence: CATRVGAAGTGELFF. Using reference TRBV19 and TRBJ2-2 for the parts outside the CDR3, the full variable domain is DGGITQSPKYLFRKEGQNVTLSCEQNLNHDAMYWYRQDPGQGLRLIYYSQIVNDFQKGDIAEGYSVSREKKESFPLTVTSAQKNPTAFYLCATRVGAAGTGELFFGEGSRLTVL.

The chain recombines TRBV9 with TRBJ2-1, with 8 bases identical to TRBD1. CDR1 and CDR2 (germline): SGDLS, YYNGEE. The CDR3 is 14 residues long. V lost 6 bases, J lost 5 bases, and 7 bases stayed unmatched. The CDR3 protein is CASTRTGMDNEQFF. The CDR3, as DNA: TGTGCCAGCACACGGACAGGGATGGACAATGAGCAGTTCTTC.

The table lists this clonotype with many counts. The chain has TRBV2 and TRBJ2-1; no clear D gene. V lost 7 bases and J 7 bases, leaving 8 bases between the germline ends. The CDR3 loop spans 11 amino acids. The germline gives CDR1 SNHLY, CDR2 FYNNEI. CDR3 sequence reads: CASNQVNEQFF. The CDR3 DNA follows: TGTGCCAGCAATCAGGTGAATGAGCAGTTCTTC.

In nucleotides, the CDR3 is TGTGCCAGCAGCTCATCGTTGACTAGCGGGAGAAGCGAGCAGTACTTC. This gives the protein CASSSSLTSGRSEQYF. This chain joins TRBV2 and TRBJ2-7; 12 positions agree with TRBD2. This CDR3 is 16 amino acids long. Germline V CDR1 and CDR2: SNHLY, FYNNEI. Unmatched junction bases numbered 12, after V lost 6 bases and J lost 6 bases.

V gene TRBV29-1 combines with J gene TRBJ2-2; D is unclear. Trimming left V 4 bases short and J 2 bases short, with 11 bases between. The CDR3 is made up of 14 amino acids. CDR1 is SQVTM and CDR2 is ANQGSEA in the germline V gene. The CDR3 bases are TGCAGCGTTGTGAGCGACGGTAACACCGGGGAGCTGTTTTTT. Protein product: CSVVSDGNTGELFF.

This chain uses TRBV6-1 with TRBJ1-2, with D perhaps TRBD1 (6 bases). Germline loops: CDR1 MNHNS, CDR2 SASEGT. There are 15 residues in the CDR3. V was trimmed by 3 bases and J by 4 bases, leaving 15 bases between them. CDR3 sequence (DNA): TGTGCCAGCAGTGACCCCAGGACAGCCCGCTATGGCTACACCTTC. It specifies CASSDPRTARYGYTF.

This clonotype appeared a few times. The rearrangement links TRBV20-1 to TRBJ2-5; 10 positions match TRBD1. The CDR3 is 13 amino acids. With V trimmed by 6 bases and J by 5 bases, 6 bases remained unmatched. From germline, CDR1 is DFQATT and CDR2 SNEGSKA (reference sequence). CDR3 loop: CSAPDRGQETQYF. DNA for the CDR3: TGCAGTGCCCCCGACAGGGGGCAGGAGACCCAGTACTTC.

This clonotype was seen just once. The V gene is TRBV19, the J gene TRBJ1-5, with D maybe TRBD1 (5 bases). V lost 7 bases and J lost 4, with 11 bases in between. Germline assignment: CDR1 LNHDA and CDR2 SQIVND (reference sequence). This CDR3 has 13 amino acids. Here the CDR3 reads CASTAGGNQPQHF. The DNA for the CDR3 is TGTGCCAGTACCGCGGGGGGGAATCAGCCCCAGCATTTT.

This clonotype appeared many times. The chain uses TRBV6-5 and TRBJ2-5, with D maybe TRBD2 (5 bases). The CDR3 sequence is 16 residues long. The V end was cut by 4 bases, the J end by 2 bases, with 17 bases between. Germline CDR1 and CDR2: MNHEY and SVGAGI. The CDR3: CASSLLSLSGQETQYF. The CDR3 nucleotides read TGTGCCAGCAGTTTGCTAAGTCTCAGCGGACAAGAGACCCAGTACTTC.

The genes are TRBV2 and TRBJ1-2; 9 bases are a match to TRBD1. V shed 3 bases, J shed 8 bases, and the junction held 7 bases outside the gene matches. There are 14 residues in the CDR3. CDR1 SNHLY and CDR2 FYNNEI come from the germline V gene. In DNA form, the CDR3 reads TGTGCCAGCAGTGACTGGACAGGGGTTGCGGGCTACACCTTC. The encoded protein is CASSDWTGVAGYTF.

This clonotype occurred once. Written as DNA, the CDR3 is TGTGCCAGCAGTAAAGGGGGACTTATCTACGAGCAGTACTTC. Protein: CASSKGGLIYEQYF. This chain connects TRBV6-5 to TRBJ2-7; the D call may be TRBD1 or TRBD2 (6 bases each). Trimming removed 5 bases at V and 3 bases at J, with 14 bases between. This CDR3 is 14 amino acids long. CDR1 is MNHEY and CDR2 is SVGAGI in the germline V gene.

This clonotype was recorded once. The junction does not match germline at one end; this may be a read error. V is TRBV15 and J is TRBJ2-1; a possible D gene is TRBD1 (6 bases). The CDR3 has 13 residues. Germline V CDR1 and CDR2: LNHNV, YYDKDF (reference sequence). In nucleotides, the CDR3 is TGTGCCACCTCTGGGGGCTCCTACAATGGGCAGTTCTTC. This codes for CATSGGSYNGQFF.

This clonotype has just a few counts. V gene TRBV14 combines with J gene TRBJ1-2; possible D gene TRBD1, 6 bases. V was pared by 0 bases and J by 4 bases, with 12 bases between. Germline V gene sequence: CDR1 SGHDN, CDR2 FVKESK. This CDR3 is 15 amino acids long. CDR3 DNA: TGTGCCAGCAGCCAAGATGCGGGGGCCGGCTATGGCTACACCTTC. As protein: CASSQDAGAGYGYTF.

Points on this clonotype: A read error may account for a junction end that differs from germline. This rearrangement joins TRBV11-2 to TRBJ2-2, with TRBD2 as a possible D gene (6 bases). The length of the CDR3 is 16 residues. CDR1 is SGHAT and CDR2 is FQNNGV in the germline V gene. DNA for the CDR3: TGTGCCAGCAGCTCCTTTCCGGGAGCGAACACCGTGGAGCTGTTTTTT. Its protein product is CASSSFPGANTVELFF.

This clonotype was seen just once. The chain has TRBV24-1 and TRBJ2-5, with a possible D match to TRBD1 (6 bases). CDR1 is KGHDR, CDR2 SFDVKD, per germline. Trimming pared 6 bases from V and 5 bases from J, leaving 15 bases between. The CDR3 is made up of 14 amino acids. In DNA form, the CDR3 reads TGTGCCACCAGTTCGTCTACAGGGATGGAGACCCAGTACTTC. This gives the protein CATSSSTGMETQYF.

Only a few counts were recorded for this clonotype. The chain combines TRBV5-1 with TRBJ1-4; a possible D gene is TRBD1 (6 bases). Germline CDR1 is SGHRS and CDR2 is YFSETQ. The CDR3 is made up of 14 amino acids. Deletions cut 5 bases from V and 5 bases from J, with 13 bases between. CDR3 in DNA: TGCGCCAGCAGTTCCGGGACACCGAATGAAAAACTGTTTTTT. This gives the protein CASSSGTPNEKLFF.

The chain has TRBV2 and TRBJ1-1, with 8 bases fitting TRBD1. Germline CDR1 and CDR2: SNHLY and FYNNEI. CDR3 length equals 12 residues. The V and J ends lost 3 bases and 11 bases, in that order; junction bases with no gene match: 5. This CDR3 is CASSDGQGAAFF. CDR3 coding DNA: TGTGCCAGCAGTGATGGGCAGGGGGCCGCTTTCTTT.

The J gene is TRBJ2-2, the V gene TRBV12-3 or TRBV12-4, with D tentatively TRBD2 (5 bases). The CDR3 has 15 residues. V shed 3 bases and J shed 7 bases, with 15 bases lying between them. The CDR3: CASSFLPGTGGELFF. CDR3 DNA sequence: TGTGCCAGCAGTTTTCTCCCGGGAACGGGCGGGGAGCTGTTTTTT.

This clonotype qualifies as medium-sized. The rearrangement uses TRBV7-6 and TRBJ1-1; TRBD1 matches 7 bases. The V gene end was trimmed by 5 bases and the J gene end by 1 base; junction bases not matched to a gene: 10. Germline V gives CDR1 SGHVS, CDR2 FNYEAQ. The CDR3 spans 16 residues. This CDR3 reads CASSPGTAKSNTEAFF. Written as DNA, the CDR3 is TGTGCCAGCAGCCCCGGGACAGCTAAATCGAACACTGAAGCTTTCTTT.